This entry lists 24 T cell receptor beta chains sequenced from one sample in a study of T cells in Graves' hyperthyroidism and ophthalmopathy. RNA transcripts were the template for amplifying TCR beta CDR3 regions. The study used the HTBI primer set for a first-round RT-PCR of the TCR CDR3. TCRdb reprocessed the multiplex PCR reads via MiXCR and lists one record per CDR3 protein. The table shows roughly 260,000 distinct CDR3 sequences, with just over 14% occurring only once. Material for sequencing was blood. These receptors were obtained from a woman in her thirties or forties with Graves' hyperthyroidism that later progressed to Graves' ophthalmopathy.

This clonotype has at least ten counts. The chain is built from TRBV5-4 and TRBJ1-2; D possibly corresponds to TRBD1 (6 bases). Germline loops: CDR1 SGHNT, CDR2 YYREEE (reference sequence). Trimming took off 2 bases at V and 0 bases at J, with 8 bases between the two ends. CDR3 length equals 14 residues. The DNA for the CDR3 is TGTGCCAGCAGCTTCCGACAGGCTAACTATGGCTACACCTTC. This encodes CASSFRQANYGYTF.

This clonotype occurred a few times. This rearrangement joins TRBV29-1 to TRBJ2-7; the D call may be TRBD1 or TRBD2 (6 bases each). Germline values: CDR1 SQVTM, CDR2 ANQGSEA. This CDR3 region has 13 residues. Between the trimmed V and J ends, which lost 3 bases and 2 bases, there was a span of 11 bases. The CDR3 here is CSVEGGTTYEQYF. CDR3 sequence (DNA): TGCAGCGTTGAGGGCGGGACAACCTACGAGCAGTACTTC.

The CDR3 DNA is TGTGCCAGCAGCTTAGGTGGGGGACAGGGGGATGAAAAACTGTTTTTT. Protein product: CASSLGGGQGDEKLFF. This sequence joins TRBV11-2 and TRBJ1-4; 11 positions match TRBD1. Germline CDR1 and CDR2: SGHAT and FQNNGV. V lost 1 base, J lost 6 bases, and 4 bases stayed unmatched. CDR3 length: 16 residues.

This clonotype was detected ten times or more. The chain's CDR3 is CSAYVGPFNEKLFF. CDR3 in DNA: TGCAGTGCCTACGTCGGGCCTTTTAATGAAAAACTGTTTTTT. The rearrangement uses TRBV20-1 and TRBJ1-4; unclear D gene. Trimming stripped 6 bases from V and 4 bases from J, with 15 bases between. The CDR3 is 14 residues long. The germline V gene has CDR1 DFQATT and CDR2 SNEGSKA (reference sequence).

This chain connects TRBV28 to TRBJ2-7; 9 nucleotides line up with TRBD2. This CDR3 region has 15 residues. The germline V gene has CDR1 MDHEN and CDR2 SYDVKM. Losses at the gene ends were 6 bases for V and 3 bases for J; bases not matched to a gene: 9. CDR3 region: CASSQAASGVYEQYF. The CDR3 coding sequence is TGTGCCAGCAGCCAAGCCGCTAGCGGGGTCTACGAGCAGTACTTC. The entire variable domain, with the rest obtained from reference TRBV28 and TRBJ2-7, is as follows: DVKVTQSSRYLVKRTGEKVFLECVQDMDHENMFWYRQDPGLGLRLIYFSYDVKMKEKGDIPEGYSVSREKKERFSLILESASTNQTSMYLCASSQAASGVYEQYFGPGTRLTVT.

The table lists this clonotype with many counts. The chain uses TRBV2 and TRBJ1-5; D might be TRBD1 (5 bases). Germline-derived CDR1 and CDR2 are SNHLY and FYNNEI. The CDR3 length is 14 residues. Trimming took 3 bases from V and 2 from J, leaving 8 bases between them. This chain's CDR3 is CASSDGGGNQPQHF. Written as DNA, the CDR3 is TGTGCCAGCAGTGATGGAGGGGGCAATCAGCCCCAGCATTTT.

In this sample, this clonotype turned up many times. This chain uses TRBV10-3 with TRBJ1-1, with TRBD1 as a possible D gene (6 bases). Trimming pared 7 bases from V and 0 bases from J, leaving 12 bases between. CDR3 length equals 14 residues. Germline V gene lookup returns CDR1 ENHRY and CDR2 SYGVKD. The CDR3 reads CAITIGGLNTEAFF. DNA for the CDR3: TGTGCCATCACAATCGGGGGCCTGAACACTGAAGCTTTCTTT.

The CDR3 reads CATLGTAYNEQFF. The CDR3 DNA reads TGTGCCACCCTCGGGACAGCCTACAATGAGCAGTTCTTC. J is TRBJ2-1 and V is TRBV19; the match to TRBD1 covers 7 bases. The ends lost 10 bases at V and 2 bases at J; junction bases unmatched: 5. Germline V gene sequence: CDR1 LNHDA, CDR2 SQIVND (reference sequence). The CDR3 is 13 residues long.

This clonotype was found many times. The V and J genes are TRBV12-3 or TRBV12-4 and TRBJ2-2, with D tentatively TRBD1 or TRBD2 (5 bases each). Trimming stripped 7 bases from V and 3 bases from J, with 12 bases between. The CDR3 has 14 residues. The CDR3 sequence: CASISDSYTGELFF. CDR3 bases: TGTGCCAGCATTAGCGACAGTTACACCGGGGAGCTGTTTTTT.

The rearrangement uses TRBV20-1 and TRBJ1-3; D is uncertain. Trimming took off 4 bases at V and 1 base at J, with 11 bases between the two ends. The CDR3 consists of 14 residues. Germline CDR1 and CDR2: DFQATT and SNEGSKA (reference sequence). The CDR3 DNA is TGCAGTGCTATGGCAACGGTATCTGGAAACACCATATATTTT. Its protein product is CSAMATVSGNTIYF.

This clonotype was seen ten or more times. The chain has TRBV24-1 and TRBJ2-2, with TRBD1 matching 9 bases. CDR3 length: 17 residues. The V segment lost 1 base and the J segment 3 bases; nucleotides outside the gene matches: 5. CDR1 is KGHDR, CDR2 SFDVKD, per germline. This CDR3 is CATSDLPGQGHTGELFF. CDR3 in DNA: TGTGCCACCAGTGATTTACCGGGACAGGGTCACACCGGGGAGCTGTTTTTT.

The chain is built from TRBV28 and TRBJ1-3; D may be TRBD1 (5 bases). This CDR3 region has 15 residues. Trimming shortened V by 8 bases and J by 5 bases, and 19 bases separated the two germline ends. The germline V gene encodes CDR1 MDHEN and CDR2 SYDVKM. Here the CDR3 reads CASAPRRVRRNTIYF. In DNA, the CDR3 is TGTGCCAGCGCCCCTCGCAGGGTGAGGAGAAACACCATATATTTT.

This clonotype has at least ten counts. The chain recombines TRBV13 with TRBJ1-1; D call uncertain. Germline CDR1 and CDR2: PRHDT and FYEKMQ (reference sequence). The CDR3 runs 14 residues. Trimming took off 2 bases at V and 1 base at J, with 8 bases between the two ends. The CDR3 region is CASSLREGNTEAFF. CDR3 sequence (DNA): TGTGCCAGCAGCTTACGTGAAGGGAACACTGAAGCTTTCTTT.

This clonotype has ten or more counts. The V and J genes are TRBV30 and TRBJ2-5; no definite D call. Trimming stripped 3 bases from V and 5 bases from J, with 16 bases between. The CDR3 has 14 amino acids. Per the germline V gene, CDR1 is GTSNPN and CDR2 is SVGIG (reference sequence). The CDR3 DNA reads TGTGCCTGGAGGGGCATATCCGGACGGGAGACCCAGTACTTC. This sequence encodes CAWRGISGRETQYF.

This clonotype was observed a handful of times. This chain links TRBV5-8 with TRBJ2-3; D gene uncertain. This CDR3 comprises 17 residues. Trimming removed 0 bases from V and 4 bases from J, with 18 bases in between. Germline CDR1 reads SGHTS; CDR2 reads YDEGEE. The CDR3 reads CASSLAVDSGNADTQYF. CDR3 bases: TGTGCCAGCAGCTTGGCAGTAGATTCAGGCAACGCAGATACGCAGTATTTT.

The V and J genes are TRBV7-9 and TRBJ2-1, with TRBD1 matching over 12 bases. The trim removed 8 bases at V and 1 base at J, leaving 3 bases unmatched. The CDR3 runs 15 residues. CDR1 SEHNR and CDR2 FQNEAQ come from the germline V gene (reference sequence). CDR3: CASAGQGASYNEQFF. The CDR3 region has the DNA TGTGCCAGCGCGGGACAGGGGGCATCCTACAATGAGCAGTTCTTC.

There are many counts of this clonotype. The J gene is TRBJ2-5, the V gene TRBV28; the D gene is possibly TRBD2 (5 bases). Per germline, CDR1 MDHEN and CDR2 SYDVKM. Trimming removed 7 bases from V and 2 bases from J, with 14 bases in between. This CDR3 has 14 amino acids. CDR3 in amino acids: CASMRVTKQETQYF. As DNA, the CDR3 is TGTGCCAGCATGCGGGTCACAAAGCAAGAGACCCAGTACTTC. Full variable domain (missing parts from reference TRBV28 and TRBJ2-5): DVKVTQSSRYLVKRTGEKVFLECVQDMDHENMFWYRQDPGLGLRLIYFSYDVKMKEKGDIPEGYSVSREKKERFSLILESASTNQTSMYLCASMRVTKQETQYFGPGTRLLVL.

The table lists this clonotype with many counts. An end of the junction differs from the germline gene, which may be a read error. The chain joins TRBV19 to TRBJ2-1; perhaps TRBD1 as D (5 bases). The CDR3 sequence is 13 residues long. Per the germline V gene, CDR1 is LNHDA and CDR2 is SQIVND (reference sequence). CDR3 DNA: TGTGCCAGTAGCCAGGGATCCTACAATGAGGAGTTCTTC. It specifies CASSQGSYNEEFF.

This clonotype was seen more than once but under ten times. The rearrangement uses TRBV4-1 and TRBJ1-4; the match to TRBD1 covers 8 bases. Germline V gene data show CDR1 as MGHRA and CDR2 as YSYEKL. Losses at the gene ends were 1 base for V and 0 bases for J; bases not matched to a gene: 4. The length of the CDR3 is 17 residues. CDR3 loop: CASSQGQGAATNEKLFF. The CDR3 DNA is TGCGCCAGCAGCCAAGGCCAGGGGGCGGCAACTAATGAAAAACTGTTTTTT.

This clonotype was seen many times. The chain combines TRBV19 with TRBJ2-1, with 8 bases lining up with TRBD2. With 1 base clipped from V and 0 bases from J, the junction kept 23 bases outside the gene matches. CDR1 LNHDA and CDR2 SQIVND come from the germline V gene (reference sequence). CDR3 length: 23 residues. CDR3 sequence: CASSIGRWGTHQKSGSSYNEQFF. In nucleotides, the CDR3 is TGTGCCAGTAGTATAGGGCGTTGGGGGACACACCAAAAAAGCGGGAGCTCCTACAATGAGCAGTTCTTC.

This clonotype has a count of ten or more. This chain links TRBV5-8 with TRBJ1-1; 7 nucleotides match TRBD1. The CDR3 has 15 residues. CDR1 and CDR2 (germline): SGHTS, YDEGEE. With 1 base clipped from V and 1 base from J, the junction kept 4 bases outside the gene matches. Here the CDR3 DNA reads TGTGCCAGCAGCTTGCACAGGGGTTGGAACACTGAAGCTTTCTTT. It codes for CASSLHRGWNTEAFF.

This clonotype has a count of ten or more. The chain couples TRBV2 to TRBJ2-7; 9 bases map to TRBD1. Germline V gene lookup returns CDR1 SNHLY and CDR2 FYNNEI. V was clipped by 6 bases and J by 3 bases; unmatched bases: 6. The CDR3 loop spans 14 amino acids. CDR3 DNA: TGTGCCAGCAGGGGGACAGGGTTTGGCTACGAGCAGTACTTC. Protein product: CASRGTGFGYEQYF.

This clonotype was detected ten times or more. For the CDR3, the DNA is TGTGCCTCTACTAGCGGGAGCCCAGATACGCAGTATTTT. Translating gives CASTSGSPDTQYF. This sequence joins TRBV30 and TRBJ2-3; 11 positions match TRBD2. After removal of 7 bases from V and 4 bases from J, the junction contained 4 bases not matched to a gene. The CDR3 loop spans 13 amino acids. CDR1 is GTSNPN and CDR2 is SVGIG in the germline V gene (reference sequence).

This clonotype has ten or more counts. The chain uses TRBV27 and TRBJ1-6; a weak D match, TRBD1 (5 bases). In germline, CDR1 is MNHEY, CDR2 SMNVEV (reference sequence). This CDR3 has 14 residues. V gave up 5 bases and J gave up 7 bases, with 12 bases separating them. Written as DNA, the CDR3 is TGTGCCAGCAGTGAAGCGAGGACAAATTCACCCCTCCACTTT. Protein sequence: CASSEARTNSPLHF.